Shown below are 5 T cell receptor beta chains from a single sample sequenced in a study of CD8+ T cells in alopecia areata. Sorting used CD4, CD8alpha, NKG2D, NKG2ACE and other markers on pooled cutaneous lymph node cells. Sequencing used cDNA as its template, made by extracting RNA and reverse transcribing it. The repertoire was sequenced with immunoSEQ multiplex PCR; TCRdb's copy has only in-frame clones and lacks some. The sample shows 200,000 to 300,000 clones, no singletons; the ten largest hold less than 1.5%. The sequenced sample was CD4+ T cells sorted from a lymph node. The receptors were gathered from a C3H/HeJ mouse with alopecia areata. The strain's MHC haplotype is H2-k.

This clone was seen only a few times. Gene names and germline refer to mouse. The read terminates 4 residues before the CDR3 end, so the remaining end is supplied by the germline J gene. The V gene is TRBV1, the J gene TRBJ2-5, with 10 positions matching TRBD1. Germline CDR1 NSQYPW, CDR2 LRSPGD (reference sequence). CDR3 size: 14 residues. The CDR3 bases that were read are TGCACCTGCAGTGGGGGACAGGGGAGGGAC. Protein: CTCSGGQGRD. The CDR3 as a whole reads CTCSGGQGRDTQYF.

Concerning this clone: The listed genes are named as in mouse. Other DNA sequences within the sample encode an identical CDR3. This chain's CDR3 is CAWSLGTTNSDYTF. The covered CDR3 bases are TGTGCCTGGAGTCTTGGGACAACAAACTCC. The chain uses TRBV31 and TRBJ1-2, with D perhaps matching TRBD1 (6 bases). The observed sequence ends 4 residues before the CDR3 terminus, with the missing tail filled in from the germline J gene. Germline V gene lookup returns CDR1 GKSSPN and CDR2 SITVG. The CDR3 consists of 14 residues. Trimming pared 0 bases from V and 0 bases from J, leaving 8 bases between.

About this clone: Germline and genes here are mouse. The missing CDR3 end, 4 residues past where the read stops, is filled in from the germline J gene. This rearrangement joins TRBV13-3 to TRBJ1-2; 8 bases are a match to TRBD1. The CDR3 is 14 amino acids. The germline CDR1 and CDR2 sequences are NNHDY and SYVADS. The J segment lost 0 bases and the V segment lost 5 bases, leaving 3 bases of the junction unmatched. CDR3 in amino acids: CASRVQGANSDYTF. The sequenced CDR3 bases are TGTGCCAGCAGGGTACAGGGGGCAAACTCC.

This clone was observed a handful of times. Gene names follow the mouse nomenclature. From the germline J gene comes the end of the CDR3, since the read stops 4 residues before it. The chain employs TRBV1 and TRBJ2-1, with 10 positions matching TRBD1. CDR1 and CDR2 from the germline V gene are NSQYPW and LRSPGD (reference sequence). The CDR3 runs 15 residues. The V and J ends lost 6 bases and 6 bases, in that order; junction bases with no gene match: 8. The CDR3: CTCRSGTGVSAEQFF. Partial CDR3 DNA: TGCACCTGCAGGTCCGGGACAGGGGTTAGTGCT.

This clone was seen only a few times. The listed genes are named as in mouse. Coverage ceases 4 residues before the CDR3 finishes, and the germline J gene fills in the end. This chain links TRBV31 with TRBJ1-1; 7 positions match TRBD1. The germline V gene encodes CDR1 GKSSPN and CDR2 SITVG. The CDR3 is 14 amino acids. Trimming at V came to 0 bases and at J to 4 bases, leaving 5 bases not matched to a gene. The part of the CDR3 DNA that was read is TGTGCCTGGAGTCTATGGCAGGGGGTCACA. Its protein is CAWSLWQGVT. In full, the CDR3 is CAWSLWQGVTEVFF.